These 4 T cell receptor beta chains were all obtained from the same sample, sequenced in a study of PD-1 blockade in classical Hodgkin lymphoma. Each patient relapsed following autologous stem cell transplantation, and prior brentuximab vedotin exposure differed. Produced via immunoSEQ multiplex PCR; TCRdb's table is partial and in-frame only. The sample lists fewer than 25,000 clones, about 73% occurring once. The material was peripheral blood mononuclear cells (PBMCs), obtained before the second cycle of nivolumab. The receptor source for this set is a human donor with classical Hodgkin lymphoma.

V gene TRBV2 combines with J gene TRBJ2-7; 14 nucleotides align to TRBD2. CDR1 is SNHLY and CDR2 is FYNNEI in the germline V gene. V gave up 5 bases and J gave up 6 bases; unmatched junction bases: 9. The CDR3 sequence is 16 residues long. The CDR3 DNA reads TGTGCCAGCAGTACCATTAAGACTAGCGGGAGGGCCGAGCAGTACTTC. This gives the protein CASSTIKTSGRAEQYF.

The chain recombines TRBV5-1 with TRBJ2-3; D is perhaps TRBD1 or TRBD2 (5 bases each). Germline CDR1 SGHRS, CDR2 YFSETQ. V lost 5 bases and J 1 base, leaving 14 bases between the germline ends. CDR3 length equals 15 residues. CDR3 residues: CASSPRGYGTDTQYF. As DNA, the CDR3 is TGCGCCAGCAGTCCTCGGGGCTATGGCACAGATACGCAGTATTTT.

This chain joins TRBV27 and TRBJ1-1, with TRBD1 matching 7 bases. V was pared by 6 bases and J by 5 bases, with 6 bases of the junction left unmatched. The germline CDR1 and CDR2 sequences are MNHEY and SMNVEV (reference sequence). This CDR3 has 13 residues. The CDR3 DNA sequence: TGTGCCAGCAGCAGCAGGGGGGGGACTGAAGCTTTCTTT. Protein: CASSSRGGTEAFF.

This rearrangement joins TRBV6-1 to TRBJ2-5, with 9 bases matching TRBD2. CDR3 length: 15 residues. In germline, CDR1 is MNHNS, CDR2 SASEGT. Trimming took 4 bases from V and 1 from J; bases not matched to a gene: 4. The chain's CDR3 is CASSGRGLAQETQYF. For the CDR3, the DNA is TGTGCCAGCAGTGGCCGGGGACTAGCCCAAGAGACCCAGTACTTC.